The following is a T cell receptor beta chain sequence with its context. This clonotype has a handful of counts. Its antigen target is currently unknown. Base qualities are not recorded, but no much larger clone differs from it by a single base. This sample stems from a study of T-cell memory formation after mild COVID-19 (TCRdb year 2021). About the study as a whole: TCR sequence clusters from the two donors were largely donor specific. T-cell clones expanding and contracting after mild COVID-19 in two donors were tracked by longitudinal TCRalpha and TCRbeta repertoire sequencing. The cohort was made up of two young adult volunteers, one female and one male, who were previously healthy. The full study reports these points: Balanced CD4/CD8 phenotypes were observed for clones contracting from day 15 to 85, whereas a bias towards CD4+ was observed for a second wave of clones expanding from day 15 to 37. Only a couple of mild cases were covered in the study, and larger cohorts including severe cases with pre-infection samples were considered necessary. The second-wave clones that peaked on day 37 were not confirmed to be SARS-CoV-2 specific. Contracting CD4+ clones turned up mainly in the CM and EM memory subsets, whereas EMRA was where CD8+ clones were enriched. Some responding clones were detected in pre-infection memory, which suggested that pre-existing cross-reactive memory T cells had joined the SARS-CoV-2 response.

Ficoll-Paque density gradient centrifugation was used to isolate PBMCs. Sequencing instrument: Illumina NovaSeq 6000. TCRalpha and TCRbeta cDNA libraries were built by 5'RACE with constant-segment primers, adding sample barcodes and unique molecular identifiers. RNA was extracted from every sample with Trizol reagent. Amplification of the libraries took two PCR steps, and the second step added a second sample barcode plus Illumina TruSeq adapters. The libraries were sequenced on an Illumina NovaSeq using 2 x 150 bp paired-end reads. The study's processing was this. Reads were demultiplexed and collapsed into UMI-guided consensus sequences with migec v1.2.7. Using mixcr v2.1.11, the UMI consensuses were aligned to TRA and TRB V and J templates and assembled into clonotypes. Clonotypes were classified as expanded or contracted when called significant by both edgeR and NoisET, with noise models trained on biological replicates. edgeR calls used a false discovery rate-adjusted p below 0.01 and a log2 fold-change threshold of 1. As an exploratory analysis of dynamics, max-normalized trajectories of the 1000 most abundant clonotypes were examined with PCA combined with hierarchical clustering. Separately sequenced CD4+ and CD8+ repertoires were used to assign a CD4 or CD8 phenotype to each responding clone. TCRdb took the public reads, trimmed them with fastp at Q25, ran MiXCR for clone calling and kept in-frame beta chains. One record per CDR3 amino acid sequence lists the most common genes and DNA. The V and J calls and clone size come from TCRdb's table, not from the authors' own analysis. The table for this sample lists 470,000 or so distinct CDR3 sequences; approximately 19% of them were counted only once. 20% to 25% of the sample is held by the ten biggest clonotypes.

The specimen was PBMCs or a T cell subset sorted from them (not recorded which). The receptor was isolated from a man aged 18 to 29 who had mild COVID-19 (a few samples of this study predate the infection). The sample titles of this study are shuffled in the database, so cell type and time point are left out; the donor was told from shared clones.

The sequenced DNA: TGCGCCAGCAGCCATTCGGTCCCCGGGGAGCTGTTTTTT. This yields the protein CASSHSVPGELFF. The chain is assembled from TRBV4-1 and TRBJ2-2, with the D gene too uncertain to name. From the germline V gene, CDR1 is MGHRA and CDR2 is YSYEKL. The CDR3 holds 13 amino acids from the cysteine to the phenylalanine. Only the CDR3 region is kept as DNA, spanning 39 bases read in frame from base 1. Trimming at the junction amounts to 3 bases on V and 6 bases on J, and the germline ends lie 8 bases apart.